One and the same sample provided the 8 T cell receptor beta chains below, sequenced in a study of blood T cell repertoires in COVID-19. Sequenced by immunoSEQ multiplex PCR; TCRdb stores in-frame clones only, minus some. This table holds about 250,000 clones, about 83% found once. Sequenced sample: peripheral blood. These receptors were taken from a man aged 35 to 55 with active or convalescent COVID-19.

The chain is built from TRBV6-5 and TRBJ1-2, with 7 bases aligning to TRBD1. The length of the CDR3 is 15 residues. Losses at the gene ends were 6 bases for V and 7 bases for J; bases not matched to a gene: 14. The germline CDR1 and CDR2 sequences are MNHEY and SVGAGI. CDR3 sequence (DNA): TGTGCCAGCAGGCCGGGACAGTCAACGACGGGTGGCTACACCTTC. Residues: CASRPGQSTTGGYTF.

The chain links TRBV24-1 to TRBJ2-3, with 8 positions matching TRBD2. Unmatched junction bases numbered 4, after V lost 3 bases and J lost 0 bases. The CDR3 extends over 16 amino acids. CDR1 KGHDR and CDR2 SFDVKD come from the germline V gene. Here the CDR3 reads CATSDLVAGSTDTQYF. In nucleotides, the CDR3 is TGTGCCACCAGTGATCTCGTAGCGGGGAGCACAGATACGCAGTATTTT.

The chain combines TRBV24-1 with TRBJ2-5; 7 bases are shared with TRBD1. The CDR3 contains 15 residues. The germline gives CDR1 KGHDR, CDR2 SFDVKD. V dropped 9 bases and J dropped 3; count of bases not matched to a gene: 12. The CDR3 loop reads CATASEQGVEETQYF. DNA of the CDR3: TGTGCCACCGCGAGCGAGCAGGGGGTGGAAGAGACCCAGTACTTC.

CDR3 amino acids: CASSLFAGIGYTF. The CDR3 region has the DNA TGTGCCAGCAGTTTATTCGCGGGGATCGGCTACACCTTC. The J gene is TRBJ1-2, the V gene TRBV27, with D uncertain. CDR1 and CDR2 (germline): MNHEY, SMNVEV (reference sequence). The germline V and J ends were trimmed by 1 base and 8 bases, with 11 bases remaining between them. CDR3 size: 13 residues.

This sequence joins TRBV13 and TRBJ2-7, with unresolved D. CDR1 is PRHDT, CDR2 FYEKMQ, per germline (reference sequence). Trimming cost V 2 bases and J 2 bases, with 7 bases left between them. The CDR3 runs to 13 residues. CDR3 loop: CASSLRRAYEQYF. The CDR3 bases are TGTGCCAGCAGCTTACGGAGAGCCTACGAGCAGTACTTC. The full variable domain, in which reference TRBV13 and TRBJ2-7 provide the parts outside the CDR3, is AAGVIQSPRHLIKEKRETATLKCYPIPRHDTVYWYQQGPGQDPQFLISFYEKMQSDKGSIPDRFSAQQFSDYHSELNMSSLELGDSALYFCASSLRRAYEQYFGPGTRLTVT.

The J gene is TRBJ1-2, the V gene TRBV9; D gene unclear. The germline V gene encodes CDR1 SGDLS and CDR2 YYNGEE. This CDR3 is built from 14 residues. Trimming shortened V by 2 bases and J by 2 bases, and 10 bases separated the two germline ends. CDR3 amino acids: CASSVSSGNYGYTF. CDR3 DNA sequence: TGTGCCAGCAGCGTGTCTTCGGGGAACTATGGCTACACCTTC.

The chain joins TRBV10-2 to TRBJ2-2; D perhaps matches TRBD1 (6 bases). V was cut by 4 bases and J by 6 bases, with 15 bases left in between. The germline gives CDR1 WSHSY, CDR2 SAAADI. The CDR3 sequence is 15 residues long. This chain's CDR3 is CASSAPGQQAGELFF. In DNA, the CDR3 is TGCGCCAGCAGTGCCCCAGGACAGCAGGCCGGGGAGCTGTTTTTT.

This clone was seen just once. The chain carries TRBV10-1 and TRBJ2-6, with D unclear. V gave up 8 bases and J gave up 4 bases, with 9 bases separating them. CDR1 is WNHNN, CDR2 SYGVQD, per germline (reference sequence). CDR3 length: 13 amino acids. The CDR3 DNA follows: TGCGCCAGCCGGCTAGTAGGGGCCAACGTCCTGACTTTC. It is translated as CASRLVGANVLTF.